This TCR beta chain was documented in a study of shared clonotypes between healthy human individuals. Study results and caveats: In this cohort, only blood was sampled, and tissue repertoires likely differ.

The table came from immunoSEQ multiplex PCR; TCRdb's copy has only in-frame clones and leaves some out. In the table there are over 1.5 million clones, about 98% of which are singletons. Notes on this clone: The antigen is unknown.

Germline V lookup: CDR1 SGHAT, CDR2 FQNNGV. The CDR3 contains 18 residues. The V segment lost 6 bases and the J segment 0 bases; nucleotides outside the gene matches: 9. The chain links TRBV11-2 to TRBJ2-3; 13 nucleotides match TRBD2. The TCR sequence derives from a man aged 25-45 years in good health. Sequenced sample: naive CD4+ T cells sorted from blood. Subset noted: CD45RA+ positively selected. In DNA, the CDR3 is TGTGCCAGCAGTCGCTCGGGACTAGCGGGAACTAGCACAGATACGCAGTATTTT. Translation: CASSRSGLAGTSTDTQYF.